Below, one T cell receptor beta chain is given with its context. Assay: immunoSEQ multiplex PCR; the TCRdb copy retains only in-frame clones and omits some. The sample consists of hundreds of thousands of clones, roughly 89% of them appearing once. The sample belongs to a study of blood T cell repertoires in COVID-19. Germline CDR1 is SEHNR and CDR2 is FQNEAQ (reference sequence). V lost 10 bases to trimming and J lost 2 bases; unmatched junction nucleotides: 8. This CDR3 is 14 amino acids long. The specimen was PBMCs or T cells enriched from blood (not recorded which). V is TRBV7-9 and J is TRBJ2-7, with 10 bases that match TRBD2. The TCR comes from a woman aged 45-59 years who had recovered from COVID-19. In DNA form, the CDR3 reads TGTGCCACCCATAGCGGGGGGCCAACCTACGAGCAGTACTTC. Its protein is CATHSGGPTYEQYF.